The 21 T cell receptor beta chains reported below all come from one sample, sequenced in a study of spatial heterogeneity in lung cancer. TCRdb independently ran MiXCR on the 5' RACE reads; one entry per CDR3 protein. The table lists 72,000 or so distinct CDR3 sequences, about 8.2% of them singletons. As to time point: blood at routine non-recurrence follow-up after resection. The sequenced sample was PBMCs, obtained at follow-up. The source of these receptors is a female donor with early-stage non-small cell lung cancer.

This clonotype appeared many times. CDR3: CSARVDRPKLSLRANYGYTF. For the CDR3, the DNA is TGCAGTGCTAGAGTGGACAGGCCTAAGTTATCGTTACGAGCAAACTATGGCTACACCTTC. The chain is built from TRBV20-1 and TRBJ1-2; TRBD1 matches at 7 bases. The CDR3 runs 20 residues. Germline CDR1 is DFQATT and CDR2 is SNEGSKA (reference sequence). Losses at the gene ends were 1 base for V and 2 bases for J; bases not matched to a gene: 22.

There are many counts of this clonotype. V gene TRBV20-1 combines with J gene TRBJ2-1; TRBD2 matches at 8 bases. The CDR3 totals 14 residues. Germline CDR1 reads DFQATT; CDR2 reads SNEGSKA (reference sequence). Germline trimming cut 3 bases from V and 6 bases from J; bases unmatched to any gene: 7. CDR3 bases: TGCAGTGCTAGGGATCCGGCGGGAGGCAATGAGCAGTTCTTC. Translation gives CSARDPAGGNEQFF.

The chain uses TRBV20-1 and TRBJ1-6; D remains ambiguous. Trimming shortened V by 7 bases and J by 6 bases, and 16 bases separated the two germline ends. CDR1 is DFQATT and CDR2 is SNEGSKA in the germline V gene (reference sequence). This CDR3 is 14 amino acids long. CDR3 nucleotide sequence: TGCAGTGTAGTCGTGGAGCAGGCTAATTCACCCCTCCACTTT. This encodes CSVVVEQANSPLHF.

This clonotype has ten or more counts. This chain links TRBV9 with TRBJ2-2, with D hard to call. This CDR3 has 12 amino acids. V shed 1 base and J shed 6 bases, with 4 bases lying between them. Germline CDR1 reads SGDLS; CDR2 reads YYNGEE. CDR3 amino acids: CASSVQSGELFF. CDR3 DNA sequence: TGTGCCAGCAGCGTACAATCCGGGGAGCTGTTTTTT. The whole variable domain, remainder taken from reference TRBV9 and TRBJ2-2, is DSGVTQTPKHLITATGQRVTLRCSPRSGDLSVYWYQQSLDQGLQFLIQYYNGEERAKGNILERFSAQQFPDLHSELNLSSLELGDSALYFCASSVQSGELFFGEGSRLTVL.

The chain couples TRBV5-1 to TRBJ2-7, with 11 bases aligning to TRBD2. Germline trimming cut 4 bases from V and 4 bases from J; bases unmatched to any gene: 10. CDR3 length: 16 residues. Germline CDR1 reads SGHRS; CDR2 reads YFSETQ. In DNA form, the CDR3 reads TGCGCCAGCAGCGTTACTACTAGCGGGAGTTCTTACGAGCAGTACTTC. It translates to CASSVTTSGSSYEQYF.

The table lists this clonotype with many counts. The rearrangement uses TRBV7-3 and TRBJ2-1; the D gene is possibly TRBD2 (5 bases). Trimming left V 3 bases short and J 6 bases short, with 6 bases between. The CDR3 consists of 12 residues. CDR1 is SGHTA and CDR2 is FQGTGA in the germline V gene. The chain's CDR3 is CASSLDSNEQFF. The CDR3 bases are TGTGCCAGCAGCTTGGACTCCAATGAGCAGTTCTTC. Full variable domain (remainder filled in from reference TRBV7-3 and TRBJ2-1): GAGVSQTPSNKVTEKGKYVELRCDPISGHTALYWYRQSLGQGPEFLIYFQGTGAADDSGLPNDRFFAVRPEGSVSTLKIQRTERGDSAVYLCASSLDSNEQFFGPGTRLTVL.

Turning to this clonotype: One base away lies a much larger clone, so this may be a sequencing read error. This chain uses TRBV28 with TRBJ2-7, with D perhaps matching TRBD1 (6 bases). The CDR3 runs 13 residues. The germline V gene has CDR1 MDHEN and CDR2 SYDVKM. The CDR3 DNA reads TGTGCCAGCAGTCCCCGGGACAACTACAAGCAGTACTTC. Amino acid sequence: CASSPRDNYKQYF.

This clonotype was detected ten times or more. This CDR3 reads CASSHSYEQYF. CDR3 coding DNA: TGTGCCAGCAGCCACTCATACGAGCAGTACTTC. V is TRBV28 and J is TRBJ2-7; D is undetermined. Trimming took 6 bases from V and 4 from J, leaving 7 bases between them. CDR3 length: 11 residues. The germline CDR1 and CDR2 sequences are MDHEN and SYDVKM.

Ten or more counts support this clonotype. The rearrangement links TRBV30 to TRBJ1-3, with D uncertain. The V gene lost 3 bases and the J gene lost 4 bases, with 13 bases spanning the gap. The germline gives CDR1 GTSNPN, CDR2 SVGIG (reference sequence). This CDR3 has 14 residues. The CDR3 sequence is CAWRDRVGGNTIYF. The CDR3 bases are TGTGCCTGGAGAGACCGCGTGGGAGGAAACACCATATATTTT.

At least ten counts were recorded for this clonotype. The CDR3 sequence: CASSFEGMNTEAFF. DNA for the CDR3: TGTGCCAGCAGCTTCGAGGGAATGAACACTGAAGCTTTCTTT. The gene calls are TRBV11-2 and TRBJ1-1; D gene ambiguous. Germline-derived CDR1 and CDR2 are SGHAT and FQNNGV. There are 14 residues in the CDR3. V lost 3 bases and J 0 bases, leaving 8 bases between the germline ends. Complete variable domain (other parts from reference TRBV11-2 and TRBJ1-1): EAGVAQSPRYKIIEKRQSVAFWCNPISGHATLYWYQQILGQGPKLLIQFQNNGVVDDSQLPKDRFSAERLKGVDSTLKIQPAKLEDSAVYLCASSFEGMNTEAFFGQGTRLTVV.

This clonotype was counted many times. V and J are TRBV6-6 and TRBJ2-3; 7 bases are shared with TRBD2. In germline, CDR1 is MNHNY, CDR2 SVGAGI (reference sequence). The CDR3 runs 15 residues. V shed 2 bases, J shed 0 bases, and the junction held 2 bases outside the gene matches. The CDR3: CASSYRLASTDTQYF. CDR3 sequence (DNA): TGTGCCAGCAGTTACCGACTAGCAAGCACAGATACGCAGTATTTT.

For this clonotype: This may be a read error, as it is one base from a much larger clone. The genes are TRBV7-6 and TRBJ2-1; D remains unclear. Germline V lookup: CDR1 SGHVS, CDR2 FNYEAQ. The CDR3 sequence is 13 residues long. V was clipped by 5 bases and J by 9 bases, with 14 bases between them. Here the CDR3 DNA reads TGTGCCAGCAGCGCACTGTCAAGGACTGAGCAGTTCTTC. Translating it yields CASSALSRTEQFF.

This clonotype was seen many times. J is TRBJ2-1 and V is TRBV5-4; the D gene is possibly TRBD2 (5 bases). Trimming left V 1 base short and J 8 bases short, with 7 bases between. This CDR3 has 12 amino acids. Germline loops: CDR1 SGHNT, CDR2 YYREEE (reference sequence). The CDR3, as DNA: TGTGCCAGCAGCTTGCCGAGGGATGAGCAGTTCTTC. Translating gives CASSLPRDEQFF.

The V and J genes are TRBV10-3 and TRBJ2-7; D not certain. This CDR3 contains 11 residues. Trimming removed 6 bases at V and 4 bases at J, with 7 bases between. Germline CDR1 and CDR2: ENHRY and SYGVKD. This chain's CDR3 is CAIREQYEQYF. The CDR3 coding sequence is TGTGCCATCAGGGAACAGTACGAGCAGTACTTC.

This clonotype came up many times. V and J are TRBV20-1 and TRBJ2-7; no clear D. This CDR3 is 12 amino acids long. In germline, CDR1 is DFQATT, CDR2 SNEGSKA (reference sequence). Trimming left V 3 bases short and J 1 base short, with 7 bases between. The CDR3 DNA reads TGCAGTGCTAGGGGTTGGTCCTACGAGCAGTACTTC. Translation: CSARGWSYEQYF.

J is TRBJ1-2 and V is TRBV7-9; D gene ambiguous. This CDR3 has 13 residues. V was shortened by 1 base and J by 4 bases, with 7 bases between the two germline ends. Germline CDR1 reads SEHNR; CDR2 reads FQNEAQ (reference sequence). The CDR3 bases are TGTGCCAGCAGCTTAGTATCCAGCTATGGCTACACCTTC. Translated: CASSLVSSYGYTF.

This clonotype was observed at least ten times. The genes are TRBV2 and TRBJ2-3, with a weak D call TRBD1 (6 bases). Germline V gene data show CDR1 as SNHLY and CDR2 as FYNNEI. V lost 5 bases and J lost 6, with 15 bases in between. The CDR3 is 14 residues long. CDR3 residues: CASSLRQDSDTQYF. CDR3 bases: TGTGCCAGCAGTCTACGACAGGATTCGGATACGCAGTATTTT. The whole variable domain, remainder taken from reference TRBV2 and TRBJ2-3, is EPEVTQTPSHQVTQMGQEVILRCVPISNHLYFYWYRQILGQKVEFLVSFYNNEISEKSEIFDDQFSVERPDGSNFTLKIRSTKLEDSAMYFCASSLRQDSDTQYFGPGTRLTVL.

The sample holds many counts of this clonotype. J is TRBJ2-5 and V is TRBV4-2, with 8 bases fitting TRBD2. CDR3 length: 17 residues. The germline V gene encodes CDR1 LGHNA and CDR2 YNFKEQ. V lost 2 bases to trimming and J lost 5 bases; unmatched junction nucleotides: 13. The CDR3 reads CASSQRRAGGSRETQYF. In DNA form, the CDR3 reads TGTGCCAGCAGCCAACGAAGGGCGGGAGGATCGAGGGAGACCCAGTACTTC.

The J gene is TRBJ2-1, the V gene TRBV20-1, with 11 bases fitting TRBD2. The CDR3 covers 16 residues. CDR1 DFQATT and CDR2 SNEGSKA come from the germline V gene (reference sequence). With 5 bases clipped from V and 6 bases from J, the junction kept 12 bases outside the gene matches. The CDR3: CSASLAGGFSGNEQFF. The DNA for the CDR3 is TGCAGTGCTTCTCTAGCGGGAGGCTTTTCCGGCAATGAGCAGTTCTTC.

This clonotype occurred a few times. The V gene is TRBV29-1, the J gene TRBJ2-1, with 9 bases lining up with TRBD2. CDR1 SQVTM and CDR2 ANQGSEA come from the germline V gene. V gave up 4 bases and J gave up 8 bases; unmatched junction bases: 9. The CDR3 loop spans 14 amino acids. CDR3 amino acids: CSVGGGRGFDEQFF. The CDR3 coding sequence is TGCAGCGTTGGTGGCGGGAGGGGGTTCGATGAGCAGTTCTTC.

In this sample, this clonotype turned up a few times. J is TRBJ2-1 and V is TRBV3-1, with 15 bases matching TRBD2. The V and J ends lost 5 bases and 4 bases, in that order; junction bases with no gene match: 9. CDR1 and CDR2 (germline): LGHDT, YNNKEL (reference sequence). The CDR3 is 18 residues long. The DNA of the CDR3 is TGTGCCAGCAGCGTCGGACTAGCGGGAGGGTTCTCGTACAATGAGCAGTTCTTC. Encoded protein: CASSVGLAGGFSYNEQFF.